This T cell receptor beta chain was documented in a study of early T cells in non-severe SARS-CoV-2 infection. The overall study: The study sequenced bulk RNA from unsorted whole blood, with chains unpaired.

Germline CDR1 is SGHVS and CDR2 is FNYEAQ. The CDR3 is made up of 16 amino acids. Trimming took 5 bases from V and 6 from J; bases not matched to a gene: 11. Study-wide findings and caveats: Anti-spike CD8 responses were favored in VDJdb matching, and private and CD4 specificities were missed.

Regarding this clonotype: Its antigen is unidentified.

Attachment of unique molecular identifiers to individual cDNA molecules was performed. TCRdb ran MiXCR on the 5' RACE reads and lists one entry per CDR3 protein. The sample shows approximately 40,000 distinct CDR3 sequences, about 5.7% of them seen only once. Sequences were derived from whole blood, sampled at baseline. The source is an adult who was a healthcare worker with PCR-confirmed SARS-CoV-2 infection or an uninfected control (not recorded which). The chain carries TRBV7-6 and TRBJ2-1; 9 bases agree with TRBD2. The chain's CDR3 is CASSPLRGREGNEQFF. The CDR3 DNA follows: TGTGCCAGCAGCCCCTTACGAGGGCGGGAGGGCAATGAGCAGTTCTTC.